The 9 T cell receptor beta chains below come from one sample, sequenced in a study of blood T cell repertoires in COVID-19. This table comes from immunoSEQ multiplex PCR, and its TCRdb copy is limited to in-frame clones, with some not included. The sample carries over 150,000 clones, around 83% recorded once. The sample was peripheral blood. Source of these receptors: a woman in her sixties with acute or convalescent COVID-19.

The chain joins TRBV5-4 to TRBJ1-1, with 7 nucleotides matching TRBD1. After removal of 3 bases from V and 3 bases from J, the junction contained 2 bases not matched to a gene. This CDR3 has 13 residues. CDR1 is SGHNT, CDR2 YYREEE, per germline (reference sequence). CDR3 protein: CASSSTGYTEAFF. The DNA for the CDR3 is TGTGCCAGCAGCTCGACAGGGTACACTGAAGCTTTCTTT.

The CDR3 here is CASSGTDNSPLHF. DNA of the CDR3: TGTGCCAGCAGCGGCACGGATAATTCACCCCTCCACTTT. The chain has TRBV9 and TRBJ1-6, with unresolved D. The CDR3 covers 13 residues. CDR1 is SGDLS and CDR2 is YYNGEE in the germline V gene. Between the trimmed V and J ends, which lost 3 bases and 5 bases, there was a span of 6 bases. Together with reference TRBV9 and TRBJ1-6, the CDR3 gives the full variable domain: DSGVTQTPKHLITATGQRVTLRCSPRSGDLSVYWYQQSLDQGLQFLIQYYNGEERAKGNILERFSAQQFPDLHSELNLSSLELGDSALYFCASSGTDNSPLHFGNGTRLTVT.

V usage is TRBV27 and J usage is TRBJ1-2, with D tentatively TRBD1 (6 bases). CDR1 MNHEY and CDR2 SMNVEV come from the germline V gene (reference sequence). The CDR3 is made up of 11 amino acids. The CDR3 is CASTGPYGYTF. CDR3 in DNA: TGTGCTTCTACAGGGCCCTATGGCTACACCTTC.

This chain links TRBV28 with TRBJ1-5; 10 bases fit TRBD1. The CDR3 is 16 amino acids. V shed 6 bases, J shed 0 bases, and the junction held 5 bases outside the gene matches. Germline assignment: CDR1 MDHEN and CDR2 SYDVKM. The DNA for the CDR3 is TGTGCCAGCAGATTCGACAGGGGGCGTAGCAATCAGCCCCAGCATTTT. It is translated as CASRFDRGRSNQPQHF.

V is TRBV19 and J is TRBJ2-7, with D perhaps TRBD1 (5 bases). Trimming left V 6 bases short and J 7 bases short, with 25 bases between. CDR1 is LNHDA and CDR2 is SQIVND in the germline V gene (reference sequence). This CDR3 region has 16 residues. CDR3 bases: TGTGCCAGTAGCCCAACAGGTGTAACGCCCTTCGGGGAGCAGTACGTC. Translating gives CASSPTGVTPFGEQYV.

The rearrangement joins TRBV27 to TRBJ1-2, with TRBD1 matching over 7 bases. The CDR3 extends over 14 amino acids. Per germline, CDR1 MNHEY and CDR2 SMNVEV (reference sequence). V lost 6 bases to trimming and J lost 4 bases; unmatched junction nucleotides: 8. CDR3 in DNA: TGTGCCAGCAGGGCCGCCGACAGGGTCTATGGCTACACCTTC. Translation: CASRAADRVYGYTF.

This clone has only a few counts. The V call is TRBV19, the J call TRBJ2-3, with a weak D call TRBD1 (6 bases). V was cut by 8 bases and J by 0 bases, with 12 bases left in between. The CDR3 is 14 amino acids. Germline assignment: CDR1 LNHDA and CDR2 SQIVND (reference sequence). In DNA, the CDR3 is TGTGCCAGTGGCACAGGGCTTAGCACAGATACGCAGTATTTT. Its protein product is CASGTGLSTDTQYF. Based on the CDR3 plus reference TRBV19 and TRBJ2-3, the full variable domain is DGGITQSPKYLFRKEGQNVTLSCEQNLNHDAMYWYRQDPGQGLRLIYYSQIVNDFQKGDIAEGYSVSREKKESFPLTVTSAQKNPTAFYLCASGTGLSTDTQYFGPGTRLTVL.

V usage is TRBV5-1 and J usage is TRBJ2-6; perhaps TRBD2 as D (6 bases). This CDR3 region has 15 residues. CDR1 and CDR2 from the germline V gene are SGHRS and YFSETQ. V shed 7 bases and J shed 0 bases, with 11 bases lying between them. The CDR3 sequence is CASGDSYSGANVLTF. The CDR3 DNA follows: TGCGCCAGCGGGGACTCCTACTCTGGGGCCAACGTCCTGACTTTC.

The V and J genes are TRBV28 and TRBJ1-2; D uncertain. The CDR3 is made up of 13 amino acids. From germline, CDR1 is MDHEN and CDR2 SYDVKM. The V end lost 3 bases, the J end lost 8 bases, and 13 bases lay between the germline ends. The CDR3 sequence: CASSFVTGRGYTF. The CDR3, as DNA: TGTGCCAGCAGTTTCGTCACGGGAAGGGGCTACACCTTC.